Here is one TCR beta chain with its context. The data were obtained in a study of T cell changes during pregnancy in multiple sclerosis. This table comes from immunoSEQ multiplex PCR, and its TCRdb copy is limited to in-frame clones, with some not included. The table includes more than 40,000 clones, approximately 91% detected once. The length of the CDR3 is 17 residues. This sequence originates from a female donor with multiple sclerosis, enrolled in a pregnancy study. Sequenced material: CD8+ T cells from peripheral blood mononuclear cells, taken after pregnancy. The genes are TRBV21-1 and TRBJ1-5; the tabulated D call, TRBD1, remains unverified against the DNA. TRBV21-1 is given as a pseudogene. The CDR3 loop reads CASSLQNRGSYNQPQHF. The CDR3 DNA follows: TGTGCCAGCAGCTTACAGAACAGGGGCAGCTACAATCAGCCCCAGCATTTT.